Below are 22 T cell receptor beta chains sequenced from a single sample in a study of T cell repertoires in cytomegalovirus infection. These receptors are not linked to any known antigen. TCRdb analysed the reads with MiXCR anew, one entry per CDR3 protein. The profile shows about half a million distinct CDR3 sequences, 30% to 40% of them singletons. The sequences come from cultured PBMCs, collected from culture after CMV antigen stimulation. The receptors were gathered from a human donor in good health (CMV status not recorded). Some clones in this sample may be carry-over from other donors' samples.

This clonotype has a handful of counts. This chain connects TRBV7-2 to TRBJ2-7, with TRBD2 matching 8 bases. CDR1 is SGHTA, CDR2 FQGNSA, per germline. The CDR3 runs to 14 residues. V was clipped by 2 bases and J by 3 bases; unmatched bases: 3. In DNA form, the CDR3 reads TGTGCCAGCAGCTTACTAGCGGGTAGCTACGAGCAGTACGTC. Its translation: CASSLLAGSYEQYV.

The chain employs TRBV6-2 or TRBV6-3 and TRBJ1-2; D gene unclear. This CDR3 contains 14 residues. Germline V CDR1 and CDR2: MNHEY, SVGEGT. Deletions cut 2 bases from V and 4 bases from J, with 11 bases between. CDR3 protein: CASSYDIRTYGYTF. The CDR3 nucleotides read TGTGCCAGCAGTTACGATATTAGGACCTATGGCTACACCTTC.

This clonotype was found many times. The chain recombines TRBV7-2 with TRBJ2-7; TRBD2 matches at 8 bases. Germline CDR1 SGHTA, CDR2 FQGNSA. The CDR3 runs to 15 residues. J gave up 4 bases and V 0 bases, and 5 bases lay outside the gene matches. The CDR3 region is CASSLAREGLYEQYF. Written as DNA, the CDR3 is TGTGCCAGCAGCTTAGCTCGGGAGGGGTTGTACGAGCAGTACTTC. Variable domain in full (rest from reference TRBV7-2 and TRBJ2-7): GAGVSQSPSNKVTEKGKDVELRCDPISGHTALYWYRQSLGQGLEFLIYFQGNSAPDKSGLPSDRFSAERTGGSVSTLTIQRTQQEDSAVYLCASSLAREGLYEQYFGPGTRLTVT.

The chain links TRBV12-3 or TRBV12-4 to TRBJ2-1; D not resolved. The CDR3 extends over 15 amino acids. V was shortened by 7 bases and J by 0 bases, with 13 bases between the two germline ends. The CDR3 spells CASIIDDLSYNEQFF. In DNA, the CDR3 is TGTGCCAGCATTATAGATGATCTCTCCTACAATGAGCAGTTCTTC.

This clonotype was picked up a small number of times. The rearrangement joins TRBV27 to TRBJ2-7; the D call may be TRBD1 or TRBD2 (5 bases each). The CDR3 length is 15 residues. Looked up from germline, CDR1 is MNHEY and CDR2 is SMNVEV (reference sequence). V shed 6 bases and J shed 0 bases, with 15 bases lying between them. The CDR3 DNA sequence: TGTGCCAGCAGGCAAGGGACGGAGAGCTCCTACGAGCAGTACTTC. Protein sequence: CASRQGTESSYEQYF.

This clonotype has a handful of counts. This sequence joins TRBV6-1 and TRBJ1-5; no clear D. Between the trimmed V and J ends, which lost 2 bases and 4 bases, there was a span of 18 bases. Germline V gives CDR1 MNHNS, CDR2 SASEGT. The CDR3 is made up of 17 amino acids. DNA of the CDR3: TGTGCCAGCAGTGAAAGACCCCAGGACCTGCGGAATCAGCCCCAGCATTTT. Amino acid sequence: CASSERPQDLRNQPQHF.

The table lists this clonotype with many counts. This chain uses TRBV7-2 with TRBJ1-1; D is unclear. Germline V gives CDR1 SGHTA, CDR2 FQGNSA. CDR3 length: 14 amino acids. V was cut by 1 base and J by 3 bases, with 9 bases left in between. The DNA for the CDR3 is TGTGCCAGCAGCTTAGAGGGTGGAGACACTGAAGCTTTCTTT. It is translated as CASSLEGGDTEAFF. Together with reference TRBV7-2 and TRBJ1-1, the CDR3 gives the full variable domain: GAGVSQSPSNKVTEKGKDVELRCDPISGHTALYWYRQSLGQGLEFLIYFQGNSAPDKSGLPSDRFSAERTGGSVSTLTIQRTQQEDSAVYLCASSLEGGDTEAFFGQGTRLTVV.

This clonotype was recorded many times. The chain uses TRBV7-8 and TRBJ2-3, with D tentatively TRBD2 (6 bases). Trimming shortened V by 1 base and J by 3 bases, and 14 bases separated the two germline ends. In germline, CDR1 is SGHVS, CDR2 FQNEAQ. The CDR3 is 16 residues long. The DNA for the CDR3 is TGTGCCAGCAGCTTAGAAGCTCTAGCGAGTACAGATACGCAGTATTTT. Encoded protein: CASSLEALASTDTQYF.

The chain employs TRBV23-1 and TRBJ1-5, with D perhaps TRBD1 (5 bases). TRBV23-1 is labeled an ORF, and its function is uncertain. This CDR3 has 16 amino acids. V was pared by 3 bases and J by 2 bases, with 14 bases between. The CDR3 DNA reads as TGCGCCAGCAGTCAGTGCCGGGACTACGGCAATCAGCCCCAGCATTTT. It encodes CASSQCRDYGNQPQHF.

The V and J genes are TRBV5-3 and TRBJ1-2; D is undetermined. TRBV5-3 is an ORF, and what it does is uncertain. V lost 4 bases, J lost 1 base, and 11 bases lay in between. The CDR3 runs to 14 residues. The CDR3: CARSPELINYGYTF. The CDR3 nucleotides are TGTGCCAGAAGCCCCGAATTAATTAACTATGGCTACACCTTC.

The gene calls are TRBV28 and TRBJ1-1; perhaps TRBD1 as D (5 bases). The CDR3 totals 15 residues. The ends were cut back, 5 bases at V and 5 bases at J, with 18 bases in the middle. Germline V CDR1 and CDR2: MDHEN, SYDVKM. The CDR3 DNA reads as TGTGCCAGCAGTCCTGGGCAGGGTGGTGGAACTGAAGCTTTCTTT. Translated: CASSPGQGGGTEAFF.

The chain employs TRBV25-1 and TRBJ1-4; a weak D match, TRBD1 (6 bases). There are 15 residues in the CDR3. In germline, CDR1 is MGHDK, CDR2 SYGVNS. Trimming removed 5 bases at V and 7 bases at J, with 17 bases between. This chain's CDR3 is CASSWEGESTEKLFF. The CDR3 nucleotides read TGTGCCAGCAGTTGGGAGGGGGAGTCTACTGAAAAACTGTTTTTT.

The rearrangement uses TRBV27 and TRBJ1-4; D unclear. Germline V gene sequence: CDR1 MNHEY, CDR2 SMNVEV (reference sequence). CDR3 size: 14 residues. Trimming removed 2 bases from V and 6 bases from J, with 10 bases in between. The CDR3 sequence is CASSLMGYDEKLFF. For the CDR3, the DNA is TGTGCCAGCAGTTTAATGGGGTACGATGAAAAACTGTTTTTT.

This clonotype was found a few times. The genes are TRBV12-3 or TRBV12-4 and TRBJ2-2, with D possibly TRBD2 on 5 matching bases. CDR3 length equals 15 residues. V lost 2 bases and J lost 4, with 11 bases in between. In DNA, the CDR3 is TGTGCCAGCAGTTTATTGGGGAGAAGCACCGGGGAGCTGTTTTTT. This sequence encodes CASSLLGRSTGELFF.

This clonotype has at least ten counts. This rearrangement joins TRBV7-8 to TRBJ2-1, with 9 positions matching TRBD1. Per the germline V gene, CDR1 is SGHVS and CDR2 is FQNEAQ. The CDR3 contains 16 residues. Trimming took 5 bases from V and 9 from J; bases not matched to a gene: 14. The CDR3 is CASSPRDRERYGEQFF. The CDR3 bases are TGTGCCAGCAGCCCGCGGGACAGGGAGAGGTACGGTGAGCAGTTCTTC.

V is TRBV24-1 and J is TRBJ2-2, with 13 nucleotides matching TRBD2. Germline V gene lookup returns CDR1 KGHDR and CDR2 SFDVKD. V shed 9 bases and J 5 bases; nucleotides not matched to a gene: 5. The CDR3 is 15 amino acids. In DNA, the CDR3 is TGTGCCACCTCCTCGGGACTAGCGGGAACCGGGGAGCTGTTTTTT. It specifies CATSSGLAGTGELFF.

The rearrangement links TRBV7-2 to TRBJ2-5; either TRBD1 or TRBD2 may fit D (5 bases each). V lost 1 base, J lost 3 bases, and 12 bases lay in between. Germline V CDR1 and CDR2: SGHTA, FQGNSA. The CDR3 runs to 15 residues. CDR3 sequence reads: CASSLEGLGEETQYF. In nucleotides, the CDR3 is TGTGCCAGCAGCTTAGAAGGGCTGGGGGAAGAGACCCAGTACTTC.

Many counts were recorded for this clonotype. The chain is built from TRBV7-2 and TRBJ1-1; no firm D call. V was cut by 1 base and J by 2 bases, with 8 bases left in between. The germline CDR1 and CDR2 sequences are SGHTA and FQGNSA. The CDR3 is 14 amino acids. CDR3 protein: CASSLVGANTEAFF. In nucleotides, the CDR3 is TGTGCCAGCAGCTTAGTGGGAGCTAACACTGAAGCTTTCTTT.

This clonotype has a count of ten or more. V and J are TRBV24-1 and TRBJ2-1, with D perhaps matching TRBD2 (6 bases). The V and J ends lost 4 bases and 1 base respectively, with 10 bases between them. The CDR3 consists of 15 residues. CDR1 is KGHDR and CDR2 is SFDVKD in the germline V gene. The CDR3: CATSDLAESYNEQFF. In DNA form, the CDR3 reads TGTGCCACCAGTGACTTAGCGGAGTCCTACAATGAGCAGTTCTTC.

In its sample, this clonotype was seen a few times. The chain employs TRBV7-9 and TRBJ2-7, with a weak D call TRBD1 (6 bases). The CDR3 sequence is 16 residues long. Germline V gene data show CDR1 as SEHNR and CDR2 as FQNEAQ (reference sequence). V was pared by 5 bases and J by 3 bases, with 20 bases between. CDR3 loop: CASSKYLGTSIYEQYF. DNA of the CDR3: TGTGCCAGCAGCAAATACCTAGGGACATCCATCTACGAGCAGTACTTC.

This clonotype showed up just a few times. This chain connects TRBV6-2 or TRBV6-3 to TRBJ2-7, with D hard to call. Per the germline V gene, CDR1 is MNHEY and CDR2 is SVGEGT. V gave up 4 bases and J gave up 7 bases, with 11 bases separating them. The CDR3 contains 12 residues. Written as DNA, the CDR3 is TGTGCCAGCAGTTTTCTCTATGGAGAGCAGTACTTC. Translation: CASSFLYGEQYF.

The CDR3 spells CASSWDRALSYEQYF. DNA for the CDR3: TGTGCCAGCAGTTGGGATCGAGCGCTTTCCTACGAGCAGTACTTC. This chain connects TRBV6-8 to TRBJ2-7; D call uncertain. V lost 4 bases and J lost 1, with 14 bases in between. The CDR3 consists of 15 residues. Germline CDR1 and CDR2: MNHGY and SAAAGT.